The 16 T cell receptor beta chains reported below all come from one sample, sequenced in a study of T cells after yellow fever vaccination. Each CDR3 protein gets one entry after TCRdb re-called the 5' RACE reads with MiXCR. The table lists 510,000 or so distinct CDR3 sequences, 15% to 20% of them singletons. This specimen was PBMCs, taken 15 days after the yellow fever booster vaccination. The receptors shown here come from a man younger than 40 who received the YFV17D yellow fever vaccine.

This clonotype was counted many times. CDR3 sequence reads: CASSYLETQYF. The DNA for the CDR3 is TGTGCCAGCAGTTACTTGGAGACCCAGTACTTC. This chain links TRBV6-5 with TRBJ2-5; D gene unclear. The CDR3 loop spans 11 amino acids. V gave up 1 base and J gave up 5 bases, with 2 bases separating them. The germline CDR1 and CDR2 sequences are MNHEY and SVGAGI.

This clonotype was detected once. V gene TRBV6-1 combines with J gene TRBJ2-3; 7 bases match TRBD1. Trimming removed 5 bases from V and 0 bases from J; junction bases left unmatched: 8. The CDR3 is made up of 16 amino acids. Germline CDR1 and CDR2: MNHNS and SASEGT. CDR3 region: CASSRTGVTSTDTQYF. Written as DNA, the CDR3 is TGTGCCAGCAGTCGGACAGGCGTAACTAGCACAGATACGCAGTATTTT.

This clonotype came up a few times. This CDR3 is CASSVGSGSSYEQYF. CDR3 DNA sequence: TGTGCCAGCAGCGTAGGAAGCGGGTCCTCCTACGAGCAGTACTTC. The chain carries TRBV9 and TRBJ2-7; D is possibly TRBD2 (6 bases). V was clipped by 0 bases and J by 0 bases, with 10 bases between them. Per germline, CDR1 SGDLS and CDR2 YYNGEE. The CDR3 is made up of 15 amino acids.

This clonotype has more than one count but fewer than ten. The chain recombines TRBV29-1 with TRBJ2-3, with 11 bases lining up with TRBD2. CDR3 length: 19 amino acids. The V and J ends lost 2 bases and 6 bases, in that order; junction bases with no gene match: 19. In germline, CDR1 is SQVTM, CDR2 ANQGSEA. CDR3 amino acids: CSVESPGGIAGGPRDTQYF. The CDR3 DNA follows: TGCAGCGTTGAATCCCCCGGGGGGATAGCGGGAGGGCCAAGGGATACGCAGTATTTT.

This chain links TRBV4-3 with TRBJ1-4, with D unclear. Germline assignment: CDR1 LGHNA and CDR2 YSLEER. V lost 1 base, J lost 1 base, and 10 bases lay in between. This CDR3 contains 16 residues. CDR3 coding DNA: TGCGCCAGCAGCCAAGGCCCGGTGGGAACTAATGAAAAACTGTTTTTT. Residues: CASSQGPVGTNEKLFF.

In this sample, this clonotype turned up a few times. The genes are TRBV11-3 and TRBJ2-1; D gene unclear. The CDR3 contains 12 residues. CDR1 is SGHNT, CDR2 YENEEA, per germline. The V gene lost 4 bases and the J gene lost 8 bases, with 9 bases spanning the gap. For the CDR3, the DNA is TGTGCCAGCAGCTCCCTCCCGTATGAGCAGTTCTTC. Translation gives CASSSLPYEQFF.

This clonotype showed up just a few times. V and J are TRBV6-5 and TRBJ2-5; D not certain. The V end was cut by 0 bases, the J end by 2 bases, with 7 bases between. The CDR3 is made up of 14 amino acids. Germline CDR1 reads MNHEY; CDR2 reads SVGAGI. The CDR3 coding sequence is TGTGCCAGCAGTTACTCGTACCCTCAAGAGACCCAGTACTTC. It yields the protein CASSYSYPQETQYF.

This chain uses TRBV5-1 with TRBJ2-3; 7 bases agree with TRBD1. Trimming cost V 0 bases and J 6 bases; bases outside gene matches: 10. The CDR3 loop spans 16 amino acids. Per the germline V gene, CDR1 is SGHRS and CDR2 is YFSETQ. This CDR3 reads CASSLAFGQAGDTQYF. The CDR3 nucleotides are TGCGCCAGCAGCTTGGCCTTCGGACAGGCAGGGGATACGCAGTATTTT.

The genes are TRBV7-7 and TRBJ2-1, with D maybe TRBD2 (6 bases). Trimming took 8 bases from V and 0 from J, leaving 14 bases between them. Germline-derived CDR1 and CDR2 are SSHAT and FNYEAQ (reference sequence). The CDR3 totals 15 residues. For the CDR3, the DNA is TGTGCCAGCGCCCCCGGGGGTTCCTCCTACAATGAGCAGTTCTTC. This codes for CASAPGGSSYNEQFF.

This clonotype showed up just a few times. CDR3 nucleotides: TGTGCCAGCAGATTATTGGTGAACACTGAAGCTTTCTTT. Amino acids: CASRLLVNTEAFF. The V call is TRBV12-3 or TRBV12-4, the J call TRBJ1-1; D remains unclear. The CDR3 covers 13 residues. V was clipped by 6 bases and J by 0 bases, with 8 bases between them.

This clonotype was counted a few times. The chain has TRBV5-4 and TRBJ2-2; D is possibly TRBD2 (7 bases). The V gene lost 0 bases and the J gene lost 5 bases, with 32 bases spanning the gap. From germline, CDR1 is SGHNT and CDR2 YYREEE (reference sequence). The CDR3 has 22 residues. The CDR3 sequence is CASSLVSVGHRARGAGTGELFF. CDR3 sequence (DNA): TGTGCCAGCAGCTTGGTCTCTGTGGGACATAGAGCTCGGGGAGCGGGGACCGGGGAGCTGTTTTTT.

This clonotype was counted only a few times. The chain joins TRBV1 to TRBJ2-1; the table's D gene call, TRBD2, was not cross checked with the DNA. TRBV1 is annotated as a pseudogene. CDR3 size: 15 residues. This CDR3 reads CTSSYKRESYNEQFF. The CDR3 DNA sequence: TGCACCAGCAGCTACAAGCGGGAGAGTTACAATGAGCAGTTCTTC.

This chain connects TRBV30 to TRBJ2-1, with TRBD2 matching 9 bases. This CDR3 contains 15 residues. Germline V CDR1 and CDR2: GTSNPN, SVGIG (reference sequence). V was pared by 1 base and J by 5 bases, with 6 bases of the junction left unmatched. The CDR3 region has the DNA TGTGCCTGGAGTGGATTGGGACTAGCCAACAATGAGCAGTTCTTC. It encodes CAWSGLGLANNEQFF. The complete variable domain, with remaining parts taken from reference TRBV30 and TRBJ2-1, reads SQTIHQWPATLVQPVGSPLSLECTVEGTSNPNLYWYRQAAGRGLQLLFYSVGIGQISSEVPQNLSASRPQDRQFILSSKKLLLSDSGFYLCAWSGLGLANNEQFFGPGTRLTVL.

This clonotype has just a few counts. The V gene is TRBV9, the J gene TRBJ2-2; the D is unclear. The V gene's germline CDR1 is SGDLS and CDR2 YYNGEE. The V end was cut by 0 bases, the J end by 0 bases, with 6 bases between. The length of the CDR3 is 15 residues. As DNA, the CDR3 is TGTGCCAGCAGCGTAGGACATGCGAACACCGGGGAGCTGTTTTTT. Its protein is CASSVGHANTGELFF.

The gene calls are TRBV5-1 and TRBJ1-1, with D possibly matching TRBD1 (6 bases). The V gene's germline CDR1 is SGHRS and CDR2 YFSETQ. The CDR3 has 15 amino acids. V was pared by 4 bases and J by 0 bases, with 13 bases between. The CDR3 is CASSTWTDMNTEAFF. Here the CDR3 DNA reads TGCGCCAGCAGCACGTGGACAGATATGAACACTGAAGCTTTCTTT.

This sequence joins TRBV3-1 and TRBJ2-3, with 10 bases matching TRBD2. V dropped 3 bases and J dropped 6; count of bases not matched to a gene: 12. Germline V gene data show CDR1 as LGHDT and CDR2 as YNNKEL (reference sequence). CDR3 length: 17 residues. Here the CDR3 reads CASSHVSLAGVKDTQYF. CDR3 in DNA: TGTGCCAGCAGCCATGTCAGCCTAGCGGGAGTTAAGGATACGCAGTATTTT.